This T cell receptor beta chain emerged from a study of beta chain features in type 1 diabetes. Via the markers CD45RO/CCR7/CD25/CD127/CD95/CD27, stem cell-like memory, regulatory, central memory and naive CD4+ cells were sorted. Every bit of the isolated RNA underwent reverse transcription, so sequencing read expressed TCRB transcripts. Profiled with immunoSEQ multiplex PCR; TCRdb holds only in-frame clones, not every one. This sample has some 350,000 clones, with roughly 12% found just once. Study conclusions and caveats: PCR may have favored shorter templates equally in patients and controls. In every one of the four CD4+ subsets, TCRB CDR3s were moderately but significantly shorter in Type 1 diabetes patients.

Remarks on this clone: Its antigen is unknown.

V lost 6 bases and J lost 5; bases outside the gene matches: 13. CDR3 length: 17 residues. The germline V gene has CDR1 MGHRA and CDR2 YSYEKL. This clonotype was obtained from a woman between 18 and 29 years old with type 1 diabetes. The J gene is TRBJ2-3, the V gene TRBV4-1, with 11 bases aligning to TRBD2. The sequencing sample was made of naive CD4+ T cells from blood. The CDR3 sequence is CASSPPGLAVRGDTQYF. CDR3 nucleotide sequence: TGCGCCAGCAGTCCTCCGGGACTAGCGGTCAGGGGAGATACGCAGTATTTT.